This TCR beta chain was sequenced for a study of CD8 T cells in Susac syndrome. The V end lost 3 bases, the J end lost 2 bases, and 6 bases lay between the germline ends. This CDR3 has 13 residues. Germline CDR1 SGHVS, CDR2 FNYEAQ. TCR beta sequences were obtained from blood CD8+ and CD4+ T cells. The healthy controls were matched to patients by age and sex. While CD8+ and CD4+ T cells were isolated negatively, TEMRA cells were enriched by FACS. RNA totalling about 0.5 to 1 ug underwent reverse transcription with random hexamers. The TCR beta CDR3 was amplified by immunoSEQ multiplex PCR across 54 Vbeta, 13 Jbeta. TCRdb used MiXCR to reprocess the immunoSEQ multiplex PCR reads, holding one entry per CDR3 protein. The repertoire has 120,000 or so distinct CDR3 sequences, 90% to 95% of them found once; the top ten carry roughly 0.13%.

The sample was CD4+ T cells from PBMCs. The receptor was derived from a human donor in good health. The rearrangement uses TRBV7-6 and TRBJ2-3; no definite D call. Here the CDR3 DNA reads TGTGCCAGCAGCTTTGGTAACACAGATACGCAGTATTTT. Translation gives CASSFGNTDTQYF.